The present T cell receptor (beta chain) was sequenced within a study of control samples from healthy donors and cancer patients. To note about this clone: Additional DNA sequences in this sample encode the identical CDR3.

The data were produced by immunoSEQ multiplex PCR, yet TCRdb's version contains in-frame clones alone and is incomplete. Of 150,000 to 200,000 clones in the sample, around 90% are singletons; the top ten hold about 0.64%. Germline CDR1 is MDHEN and CDR2 is SYDVKM. V shed 2 bases and J shed 3 bases, with 5 bases lying between them. The CDR3 runs to 12 residues. The TCR comes from a woman aged 25 to 45 in good health. Sequencing input: blood. This sequence joins TRBV28 and TRBJ2-7; unclear D gene. CDR3 residues: CASSLGIYEQYF. In DNA, the CDR3 is TGTGCCAGCAGTTTAGGCATCTACGAGCAGTACTTC. Supplemented by reference TRBV28 and TRBJ2-7, the full variable domain reads DVKVTQSSRYLVKRTGEKVFLECVQDMDHENMFWYRQDPGLGLRLIYFSYDVKMKEKGDIPEGYSVSREKKERFSLILESASTNQTSMYLCASSLGIYEQYFGPGTRLTVT.